This T cell receptor (beta chain) was documented in a study of preoperative IRX-2 immunotherapy in early breast cancer. Clones were sequenced by immunoSEQ multiplex PCR, and TCRdb holds only the in-frame ones, with some missing. The table records under 35,000 clones, 82% of them present only once. V gave up 6 bases and J gave up 2 bases, with 10 bases separating them. Germline-derived CDR1 and CDR2 are MNHGY and SAAAGT. This CDR3 is built from 13 residues. Regarding treatment: preoperative locoregional IRX-2 cytokine immunotherapy. Preoperative locoregional IRX-2 cytokine immunotherapy was tested in the phase Ib source study.

This specimen was collected from a patient treated with IRX-2 immunotherapy. The receptor's source is a human donor with breast cancer. The V gene is TRBV6-8, the J gene TRBJ1-2; D unclear. The CDR3 is CASSPDPNYGYTF. The CDR3 bases are TGTGCCAGCAGCCCTGATCCCAACTATGGCTACACCTTC.